This is a list of T cell receptor beta chains from one sample in a study of technical replicates of blood from several donors. Sequencing was performed with immunoSEQ multiplex PCR; in TCRdb, only in-frame clones are kept and a portion is missing. This sample carries some 13,000 clones, around 77% of them seen once, and the ten largest clones take 13% to 15%. The material sequenced was PBMCs. The receptors originated from a human donor in good health. Each CDR3 is given with its conserved first and last residue. The D gene is left open where the match is weak. Part of the rows lack a size; the others show once, few, many or a class for expanded clones.

CDR3nt,CDR3aa,d_gene,v_gene,abundance,j_gene
TGTGCCAGTGAGGTCGGTGCAACTAATGAAAAACTGTTTTTT,CASEVGATNEKLFF,.,TRBV2,.,TRBJ1-4
TGTGCCAGCAGCCAAACGGGAGGAACCCTTTACAATGAGCAGTTCTTC,CASSQTGGTLYNEQFF,TRBD2,TRBV4-2,once,TRBJ2-1
TGTGCCACCAGCAGAGGGGGCGGTGTCAAGACGGCCTACAATGAGCAGTTCTTC,CATSRGGGVKTAYNEQFF,.,TRBV15,.,TRBJ2-1
TGTGCCAGCTCACCGGCTGAAGGGGCTGAGCAGTTCTTC,CASSPAEGAEQFF,.,TRBV18,few,TRBJ2-1
TGTGCCAGCAGTTTCAGTCAGGGTCTGGGGGGGCTAGCGGAGTACGAGCAGTACTTC,CASSFSQGLGGLAEYEQYF,.,TRBV28,.,TRBJ2-7
TGTGCCTGGAGTCCGGGACACAGCAGAAGGAACACTGAAGCTTTCTTT,CAWSPGHSRRNTEAFF,.,TRBV30,.,TRBJ1-1
TGTGCCAGCAACCTCCCGGACAGGGGAAAAAACGAGCAGTACTTC,CASNLPDRGKNEQYF,TRBD1,TRBV6-1,.,TRBJ2-7
TGTGCCATCAGCCTAGCGGCTATCTCCTACAATGAGCAGTTCTTC,CAISLAAISYNEQFF,TRBD2,TRBV10-3,.,TRBJ2-1
TGTGCCAGCAGTTTATCGGGAGAGAACACTGAAGCTTTCTTT,CASSLSGENTEAFF,.,TRBV27,few,TRBJ1-1
TGTGCCAGTAGTAACAGGGTGAACACTGAAGCTTTCTTT,CASSNRVNTEAFF,.,TRBV19,.,TRBJ1-1
TGTGCCAGCAGTGACAGGGGGCTTGAGACCCAGTACTTC,CASSDRGLETQYF,TRBD1,TRBV2,.,TRBJ2-5
TGTGCCAGCAGCAGGGGCCAGGGACAGCCCCAGCATTTT,CASSRGQGQPQHF,.,TRBV5-6,.,TRBJ1-5
TGTGCCAGCAGCAAAGCGCGACTAGTTCTTCTTCCCTCAGATACGCAGTATTTT,CASSKARLVLLPSDTQYF,.,TRBV21-1,.,TRBJ2-3
TGCGCCAGCAGCCCTGACAGGGGGCGCCCAGATACGCAGTATTTT,CASSPDRGRPDTQYF,TRBD1,TRBV5-1,.,TRBJ2-3
TGTGCCAGCAGCTTGGGCGAACAGGGGCATGAGCAGTTCTTC,CASSLGEQGHEQFF,TRBD1,TRBV5-4,.,TRBJ2-1
TGTGCCAGCAGCCAAGATGACAGCCTGAAGCAGTACTTC,CASSQDDSLKQYF,.,TRBV4-2,.,TRBJ2-7
TGTGCCTGGAGCCACGGGACTATACAAGAGACCCAGTACTTC,CAWSHGTIQETQYF,TRBD2,TRBV30,.,TRBJ2-5
TGTGCCAGCAGCGGGGGGGTAGGCCTGAACACTGAAGCTTTCTTT,CASSGGVGLNTEAFF,.,TRBV9,.,TRBJ1-1
TGTGCCAGCAGCTTACTAGCGGGAGACAGGGAGCTGTTTTTT,CASSLLAGDRELFF,TRBD2,TRBV5-6,few,TRBJ2-2
TGTGCCAGCAGCTCCCGACTAGCGGACACAGATACGCAGTATTTT,CASSSRLADTDTQYF,TRBD2,TRBV13,.,TRBJ2-3
TGTGCCAGCAGCCCGAGCGCGTCCTACGAGCAGTACTTC,CASSPSASYEQYF,.,TRBV4-2,few,TRBJ2-7
TGTGCCAGCAACCCAGGTGGGGGAGGTTATGGCTACACCTTC,CASNPGGGGYGYTF,.,TRBV28,few,TRBJ1-2
TGCGCCAGCAGCTTGGAGGGGGCGCCTAGCGGGAGATCCGAGCAGTACTTC,CASSLEGAPSGRSEQYF,TRBD2,TRBV5-1,.,TRBJ2-7
TGTGCCAGCAGCCCTTACTTAAACACTGAAGCTTTCTTT,CASSPYLNTEAFF,.,TRBV7-2,.,TRBJ1-1
TGCGCCAGCAGCTTCCCTGCCTCAGGGGGCCCTTGGGACACAGATACGCAGTATTTT,CASSFPASGGPWDTDTQYF,TRBD1,TRBV5-1,.,TRBJ2-3
TGTGCCATCAGTGTGCTAGCGGGAGTGGAGCAGTTCTTC,CAISVLAGVEQFF,TRBD2,TRBV10-3,.,TRBJ2-1
TGTGCCAGCAGCCCATATCAACAGATTCACAGCTCCTACGAGCAGTACTTC,CASSPYQQIHSSYEQYF,.,TRBV9,.,TRBJ2-7
TGTGCCAGCAGCGTAGACCCAACAGAAGCACGCTATGGCTACACCTTC,CASSVDPTEARYGYTF,.,TRBV9,.,TRBJ1-2
TGTGCCAGTAGTCCCCCGTGGATGGGCGTCCTGACCTTC,CASSPPWMGVLTF,.,TRBV19,.,TRBJ1-2
TGTGCCAGTAGTCACGGACAGGGGGCATATGGCTACACCTTC,CASSHGQGAYGYTF,TRBD1,TRBV19,.,TRBJ1-2
TGCGCCAGCAGTCCCTCTGGGACAGCTAACAATGAGCAGTTCTTC,CASSPSGTANNEQFF,TRBD1,TRBV5-1,.,TRBJ2-1
TGCGCCAGCAGGATTAGCGGGAGCACAGATACGCAGTATTTT,CASRISGSTDTQYF,TRBD2,TRBV5-1,.,TRBJ2-3
TGTGCCAGTAGTCGGGGCGGGAGTAGCGCCTACGAGCAGTACTTC,CASSRGGSSAYEQYF,TRBD2,TRBV19,.,TRBJ2-7
TGTGCCAGCAGCATATCTACCTTTTTGAATGAGCAGTTCTTC,CASSISTFLNEQFF,.,TRBV5-5,.,TRBJ2-1
TGTGCCAGCAGTTTGGCGGGGGCGCGGAATCAGCCCCAGCATTTT,CASSLAGARNQPQHF,.,TRBV27,.,TRBJ1-5
TGTGCCAGCAGTTACTCGGGCCAGGGGGTGAACACTGAAGCTTTCTTT,CASSYSGQGVNTEAFF,TRBD1,TRBV6-5,.,TRBJ1-1
TGTGCCAGCAGGCCACTAGCGGGAGCAGGCGAGCAGTACTTC,CASRPLAGAGEQYF,TRBD2,TRBV7-2,.,TRBJ2-7
TGTGCCAGCAGCCTTTACGGGACTGACAACAATGAGCAGTTCTTC,CASSLYGTDNNEQFF,.,TRBV6-1,.,TRBJ2-1
TGTGCCAGCAGTTACTCAGGGAGGGACACAGATACGCAGTATTTT,CASSYSGRDTDTQYF,TRBD2,TRBV6-5,once,TRBJ2-3
TGCGCCAGCAGCTTGGATCGGGTATTATCCTACGAGCAGTACTTC,CASSLDRVLSYEQYF,.,TRBV5-1,.,TRBJ2-7
TGTGCCAGCAGTGCGAGATACAATGAGCAGTTCTTC,CASSARYNEQFF,.,TRBV27,.,TRBJ2-1
TGTGCCAGTAGTATGGAGACTAGCGGTAACAATGAGCAGTTCTTC,CASSMETSGNNEQFF,TRBD2,TRBV19,.,TRBJ2-1
TGTGCCAGCAGCCGGGTCCCGCGGGCTGAAGCTTTCTTT,CASSRVPRAEAFF,.,TRBV11-1,few,TRBJ1-1
TGTGCCAGCAGCCTCCAATTCCTAGCAGGCTACGAGCAGTACTTC,CASSLQFLAGYEQYF,.,TRBV7-2,.,TRBJ2-7
TGTGCCAGCAGCTTGACTAGCGGGAGGGAAAGAGAGCAGTTCTTC,CASSLTSGREREQFF,TRBD2,TRBV5-6,few,TRBJ2-1
TGTGCCAGCAGTTACTCTGGACAGGGCTGGGCAGATACGCAGTATTTT,CASSYSGQGWADTQYF,TRBD1,TRBV6-5,.,TRBJ2-3
TGTGCCAGCAGCACGCCGTGGGAACAGGTATCTGATGGCTACACCTTC,CASSTPWEQVSDGYTF,.,TRBV7-2,.,TRBJ1-2
TGTGCCAGCTGGAGGACGGGGACAGTCGAAGCTTTCTTT,CASWRTGTVEAFF,TRBD1,TRBV27,.,TRBJ1-1
TGTGCCAGCAACCCCAGGGCCCCCCGGACTGAAGCTTTCTTT,CASNPRAPRTEAFF,.,TRBV28,once,TRBJ1-1
TGTGCCAGCTCACCACCCAGCGGGATCAACAATGAGCAGTTCTTC,CASSPPSGINNEQFF,TRBD2,TRBV18,.,TRBJ2-1